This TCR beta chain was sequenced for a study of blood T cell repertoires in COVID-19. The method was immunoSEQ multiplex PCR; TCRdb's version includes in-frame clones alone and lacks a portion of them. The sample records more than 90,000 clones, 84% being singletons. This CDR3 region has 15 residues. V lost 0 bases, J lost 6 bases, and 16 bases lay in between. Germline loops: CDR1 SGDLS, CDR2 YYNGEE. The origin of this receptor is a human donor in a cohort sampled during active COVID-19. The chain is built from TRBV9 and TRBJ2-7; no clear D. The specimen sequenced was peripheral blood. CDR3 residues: CASSVGVTVTGEQYF. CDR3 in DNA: TGTGCCAGCAGCGTAGGAGTAACGGTTACGGGCGAGCAGTACTTC. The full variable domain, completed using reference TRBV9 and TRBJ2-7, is DSGVTQTPKHLITATGQRVTLRCSPRSGDLSVYWYQQSLDQGLQFLIQYYNGEERAKGNILERFSAQQFPDLHSELNLSSLELGDSALYFCASSVGVTVTGEQYFGPGTRLTVT.